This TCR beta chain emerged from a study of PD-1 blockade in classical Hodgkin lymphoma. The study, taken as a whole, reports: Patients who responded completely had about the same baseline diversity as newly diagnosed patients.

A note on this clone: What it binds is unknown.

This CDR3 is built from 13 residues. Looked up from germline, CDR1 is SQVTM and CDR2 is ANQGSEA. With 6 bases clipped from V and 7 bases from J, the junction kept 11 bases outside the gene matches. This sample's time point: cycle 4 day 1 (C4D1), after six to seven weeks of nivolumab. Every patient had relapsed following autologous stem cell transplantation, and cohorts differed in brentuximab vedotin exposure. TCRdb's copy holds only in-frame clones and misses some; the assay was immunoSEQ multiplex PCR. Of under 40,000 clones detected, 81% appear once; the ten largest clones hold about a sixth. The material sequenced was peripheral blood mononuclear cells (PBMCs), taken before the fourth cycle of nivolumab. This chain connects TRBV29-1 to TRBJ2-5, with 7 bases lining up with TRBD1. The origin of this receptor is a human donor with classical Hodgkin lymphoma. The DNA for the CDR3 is TGCAGCGTGGGTGACAGGGCCCTTAGGACCCAGTACTTC. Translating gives CSVGDRALRTQYF. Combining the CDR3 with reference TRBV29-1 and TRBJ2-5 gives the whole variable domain SAVISQKPSRDICQRGTSLTIQCQVDSQVTMMFWYRQQPGQSLTLIATANQGSEATYESGFVIDKFPISRPNLTFSTLTVSNMSPEDSSIYLCSVGDRALRTQYFGPGTRLLVL.